This TCR beta chain is drawn from a study of cytomegalovirus exposure and HLA in healthy donors. The PCR had 60 Vbeta and 13 Jbeta primers. The method was immunoSEQ multiplex PCR; TCRdb's version includes in-frame clones alone and lacks a portion of them. The repertoire includes 95,000 to 150,000 clones, 65% to 80% of them detected once, and around 30% sits in the top ten. Comment on this clone: Its antigen is unknown.

Points from the study as a whole: Follow-up analysis found HLA locus-dependent TCR association rates, highest for DRB1 and lowest for HLA-C. In vitro confirmation showed a few CMV-associated chains to be CMV antigen specific. Fewer than 20,000 TCR beta sequences were associated with HLA alleles at 0.05 false discovery rate in a later analysis. Later analysis associated a missense DCLRE1C variant with TCR beta V- and J-gene trimming.

The CDR3 loop spans 16 amino acids. V lost 0 bases to trimming and J lost 7 bases, with 21 bases between them. CDR1 and CDR2 (germline): GTSNPN, SVGIG (reference sequence). The J gene is TRBJ1-2, the V gene TRBV30; TRBD1 might be the D (6 bases). The sample was PBMCs. The receptor was isolated from a man aged 55-75 years in good health and CMV-seropositive. The CDR3 nucleotides are TGTGCCTGGAGTGTTCTCCCGGGCGGGGGGCGAGGTGGCTACACCTTC. Its protein is CAWSVLPGGGRGGYTF.